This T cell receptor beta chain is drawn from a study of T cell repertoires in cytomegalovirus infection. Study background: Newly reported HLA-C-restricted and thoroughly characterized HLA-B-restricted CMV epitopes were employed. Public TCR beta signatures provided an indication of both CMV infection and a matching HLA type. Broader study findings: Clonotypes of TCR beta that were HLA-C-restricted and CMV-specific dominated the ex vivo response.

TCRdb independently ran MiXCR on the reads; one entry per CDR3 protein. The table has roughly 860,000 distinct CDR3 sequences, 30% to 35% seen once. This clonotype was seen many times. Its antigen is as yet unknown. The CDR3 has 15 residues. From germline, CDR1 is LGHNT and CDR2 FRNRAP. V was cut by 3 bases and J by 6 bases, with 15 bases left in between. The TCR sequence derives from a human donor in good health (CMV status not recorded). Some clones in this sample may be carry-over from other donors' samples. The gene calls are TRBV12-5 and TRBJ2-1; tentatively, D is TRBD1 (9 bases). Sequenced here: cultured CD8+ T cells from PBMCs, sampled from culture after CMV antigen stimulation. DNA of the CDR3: TGTGCTAGTGGTTTCGGGGGGGACAGGGTCAATGAGCAGTTCTTC. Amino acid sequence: CASGFGGDRVNEQFF.